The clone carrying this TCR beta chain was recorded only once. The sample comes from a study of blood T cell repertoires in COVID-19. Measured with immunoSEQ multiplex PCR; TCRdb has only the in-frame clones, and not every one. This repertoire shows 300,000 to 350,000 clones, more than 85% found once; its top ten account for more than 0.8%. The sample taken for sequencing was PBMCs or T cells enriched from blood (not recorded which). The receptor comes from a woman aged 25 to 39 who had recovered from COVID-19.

The CDR3 DNA sequence: TGTGCCAGCAGCTTATTGTCCGGCACCGGGGAGCTGTTTTTT. Translation gives CASSLLSGTGELFF. This chain joins TRBV7-9 and TRBJ2-2; D not resolved. This CDR3 has 14 amino acids. CDR1 is SEHNR, CDR2 FQNEAQ, per germline (reference sequence). Trimming removed 2 bases from V and 4 bases from J, with 8 bases in between.